One and the same sample provided the 5 T cell receptor beta chains below, sequenced in a study of T cell responses to AZD1222 COVID-19 vaccine (dated by TCRdb to 2020 to 2023). The library was made by the immunoSEQ multiplex PCR assay. The source is immuneACCESS, and TCRdb retained only in-frame sequences with V and J called. Part of the clones is not carried over; for the studies checked, unresolved V genes explain less than half of this, and the remainder is unexplained. The sample profile shows 200,000 to 300,000 clones; approximately 95% of them were found once. The top ten constitute 0.55% of the sample. The time point label, read with the paper, signifies: baseline before first vaccination. The sample was peripheral blood, taken on day 0 of AZD1222 vaccination. All receptors derive from an adult in good health.

The V and J genes are TRBV11-2 and TRBJ1-1, with TRBD1 as a possible D gene (5 bases). The ends were cut back, 5 bases at V and 5 bases at J, with 15 bases in the middle. The germline V gene has CDR1 SGHAT and CDR2 FQNNGV. This CDR3 is 14 amino acids long. CDR3 sequence reads: CASSLGTLRTEAFF. The DNA for the CDR3 is TGTGCCAGCAGCCTAGGGACCTTGAGAACTGAAGCTTTCTTT. The full variable domain, completed using reference TRBV11-2 and TRBJ1-1, is EAGVAQSPRYKIIEKRQSVAFWCNPISGHATLYWYQQILGQGPKLLIQFQNNGVVDDSQLPKDRFSAERLKGVDSTLKIQPAKLEDSAVYLCASSLGTLRTEAFFGQGTRLTVV.

The chain links TRBV5-1 to TRBJ2-1, with 7 bases that match TRBD1. Losses at the gene ends were 2 bases for V and 5 bases for J; bases not matched to a gene: 4. This CDR3 contains 14 residues. Germline CDR1 reads SGHRS; CDR2 reads YFSETQ. The CDR3: CASSLGGADNEQFF. The CDR3, as DNA: TGCGCCAGCAGCTTAGGGGGCGCGGACAATGAGCAGTTCTTC.

The chain links TRBV24-1 to TRBJ1-1, with a possible D match to TRBD1 (6 bases). The CDR3 totals 15 residues. Trimming pared 3 bases from V and 5 bases from J, leaving 15 bases between. Per the germline V gene, CDR1 is KGHDR and CDR2 is SFDVKD. Here the CDR3 reads CATSDVKGGGTEAFF. The CDR3 DNA is TGTGCCACCAGTGATGTAAAGGGGGGAGGGACTGAAGCTTTCTTT.

The genes are TRBV20-1 and TRBJ2-5; D unresolved. Trimming left V 3 bases short and J 1 base short, with 9 bases between. The CDR3 loop spans 13 amino acids. Germline CDR1 is DFQATT and CDR2 is SNEGSKA (reference sequence). The CDR3 reads CSASVTVQETQYF. The CDR3 region has the DNA TGCAGTGCTAGTGTTACAGTCCAAGAGACCCAGTACTTC.

The DNA of the CDR3 is TGTGCCAGCAGCCCAGGACAGTCCGGAGCTTTCTTT. The encoded protein is CASSPGQSGAFF. This sequence joins TRBV14 and TRBJ1-1; D might be TRBD1 (6 bases). Deletions cut 4 bases from V and 10 bases from J, with 13 bases between. The CDR3 is 12 residues long. Germline CDR1 and CDR2: SGHDN and FVKESK. Drawing the rest from reference TRBV14 and TRBJ1-1, the complete variable domain is EAGVTQFPSHSVIEKGQTVTLRCDPISGHDNLYWYRRVMGKEIKFLLHFVKESKQDESGMPNNRFLAERTGGTYSTLKVQPAELEDSGVYFCASSPGQSGAFFGQGTRLTVV.